Following are 14 T cell receptor beta chains from one sample sequenced in a study of blood T cell repertoires in COVID-19. Measured with immunoSEQ multiplex PCR; TCRdb has only the in-frame clones, and not every one. Here the sample spans fewer than 200,000 clones, 75% to 90% being singletons. The sequenced sample was peripheral blood. Every receptor here comes from a woman in her sixties or seventies with acute or convalescent COVID-19.

This chain joins TRBV23-1 and TRBJ2-6, with unresolved D. TRBV23-1 counts as an open reading frame of uncertain function. V was shortened by 6 bases and J by 5 bases, with 26 bases between the two germline ends. CDR3 length equals 19 residues. This chain's CDR3 is CASSSTPTLRARWANVLTF. The DNA for the CDR3 is TGCGCCAGCAGCTCAACGCCCACTCTCCGAGCCCGCTGGGCCAACGTCCTGACTTTC.

The chain couples TRBV25-1 to TRBJ1-4; the D is unclear. Germline V gene lookup returns CDR1 MGHDK and CDR2 SYGVNS. The germline V and J ends were trimmed by 5 bases and 4 bases, with 8 bases remaining between them. This CDR3 is built from 13 residues. The CDR3 sequence is CASSPSVNEKLFF. The DNA of the CDR3 is TGTGCCAGCAGTCCCTCAGTTAATGAAAAACTGTTTTTT. Supplemented by reference TRBV25-1 and TRBJ1-4, the full variable domain reads EADIYQTPRYLVIGTGKKITLECSQTMGHDKMYWYQQDPGMELHLIHYSYGVNSTEKGDLSSESTVSRIRTEHFPLTLESARPSHTSQYLCASSPSVNEKLFFGSGTQLSVL.

The rearrangement links TRBV28 to TRBJ1-5, with a tentative D call TRBD1 (5 bases). Trimming cost V 6 bases and J 6 bases, with 18 bases left between them. The CDR3 extends over 15 amino acids. Germline V gives CDR1 MDHEN, CDR2 SYDVKM. DNA for the CDR3: TGTGCCAGCAGAAAAATCAGGGTCGAGAGTCAGCCCCAGCATTTT. This translates into CASRKIRVESQPQHF. The full variable domain, with the rest looked up from reference TRBV28 and TRBJ1-5, is DVKVTQSSRYLVKRTGEKVFLECVQDMDHENMFWYRQDPGLGLRLIYFSYDVKMKEKGDIPEGYSVSREKKERFSLILESASTNQTSMYLCASRKIRVESQPQHFGDGTRLSIL.

The genes are TRBV9 and TRBJ2-5; D is ambiguous. The V end lost 0 bases, the J end lost 2 bases, and 11 bases lay between the germline ends. The CDR3 runs 15 residues. CDR1 and CDR2 (germline): SGDLS, YYNGEE. The CDR3 sequence is CASSVGPSPQETQYF. In DNA, the CDR3 is TGTGCCAGCAGCGTAGGCCCCAGTCCGCAAGAGACCCAGTACTTC.

The chain carries TRBV5-1 and TRBJ2-2; 8 nucleotides line up with TRBD1. The V gene's germline CDR1 is SGHRS and CDR2 YFSETQ. This CDR3 contains 17 residues. V shed 4 bases, J shed 4 bases, and the junction held 12 bases outside the gene matches. The chain's CDR3 is CASSKNGQGGITGELFF. For the CDR3, the DNA is TGCGCCAGCAGCAAAAACGGACAGGGTGGCATCACCGGGGAGCTGTTTTTT. Variable domain in full (rest from reference TRBV5-1 and TRBJ2-2): KAGVTQTPRYLIKTRGQQVTLSCSPISGHRSVSWYQQTPGQGLQFLFEYFSETQRNKGNFPGRFSGRQFSNSRSEMNVSTLELGDSALYLCASSKNGQGGITGELFFGEGSRLTVL.

This chain joins TRBV6-7 and TRBJ2-4; no clear D gene. TRBV6-7 counts as an open reading frame of uncertain function. The CDR3 sequence is 18 residues long. V dropped 6 bases and J dropped 0 bases, with 21 bases sitting between them. CDR3 amino acids: CASSPRPYTVLAKNIQYF. The DNA for the CDR3 is TGTGCCAGCAGCCCCCGGCCTTATACAGTACTAGCCAAAAACATTCAGTACTTC.

V is TRBV12-3 or TRBV12-4 and J is TRBJ2-3, with D maybe TRBD2 (5 bases). This CDR3 has 12 amino acids. The V end lost 6 bases, the J end lost 6 bases, and 10 bases lay between the germline ends. The CDR3 DNA is TGTGCCAGCAGCCCCACTAGGGATACGCAGTATTTT. Its protein is CASSPTRDTQYF.

This clone showed up just a few times. At the DNA level, this CDR3 is encoded by other sequences in the same sample as well. This chain connects TRBV28 to TRBJ1-5; 7 nucleotides align to TRBD1. The CDR3 loop spans 15 amino acids. V lost 2 bases, J lost 4 bases, and 5 bases stayed unmatched. CDR1 is MDHEN, CDR2 SYDVKM, per germline. CDR3 protein: CASSLEGGRNQPQHF. The CDR3 DNA sequence: TGTGCCAGCAGTTTAGAAGGGGGCCGGAATCAGCCCCAGCATTTT.

V and J are TRBV27 and TRBJ2-3; 10 bases match TRBD1. Germline lookup yields CDR1 MNHEY and CDR2 SMNVEV (reference sequence). This CDR3 region has 21 residues. The V segment lost 4 bases and the J segment 0 bases; nucleotides outside the gene matches: 19. The CDR3 region is CASSSLTGGLIGTSSTDTQYF. Here the CDR3 DNA reads TGTGCCAGCAGTTCCCTGACAGGGGGCCTAATAGGCACCTCTAGCACAGATACGCAGTATTTT.

The chain is built from TRBV15 and TRBJ2-1; TRBD2 is a possible D gene (5 bases). The V end was cut by 2 bases, the J end by 0 bases, with 23 bases between. The CDR3 spans 20 residues. Germline CDR1 and CDR2: LNHNV and YYDKDF (reference sequence). CDR3 amino acids: CATSRSPPGSWTSSYNEQFF. CDR3 nucleotide sequence: TGTGCCACCAGCAGATCACCCCCGGGGTCATGGACGAGCTCCTACAATGAGCAGTTCTTC.

This rearrangement joins TRBV6-5 to TRBJ1-6, with D unclear. V lost 7 bases and J 8 bases, leaving 18 bases between the germline ends. CDR3 length: 15 amino acids. The germline CDR1 and CDR2 sequences are MNHEY and SVGAGI. In DNA, the CDR3 is TGTGCCAGCACCCTCTTGGAAGCGCCTGATTCACCCCTCCACTTT. It encodes CASTLLEAPDSPLHF.

The chain carries TRBV5-1 and TRBJ1-1, with D uncertain. CDR1 is SGHRS and CDR2 is YFSETQ in the germline V gene. V shed 0 bases and J shed 5 bases, with 8 bases lying between them. CDR3 length equals 13 residues. DNA of the CDR3: TGCGCCAGCAGCTTGGGGGCTCGGACTGAAGCTTTCTTT. It encodes CASSLGARTEAFF.

In this sample, this clone turned up a few times. The chain carries TRBV10-3 and TRBJ2-7, with D possibly TRBD2 on 6 matching bases. CDR3 length: 16 residues. The V gene's germline CDR1 is ENHRY and CDR2 SYGVKD. V lost 3 bases to trimming and J lost 0 bases, with 15 bases between them. This CDR3 is CAISDFGRVGSYEQYF. CDR3 in DNA: TGTGCCATCAGTGACTTCGGGAGAGTCGGCTCCTACGAGCAGTACTTC.

For the CDR3, the DNA is TGCGCCAGCAGTTGGCCTAGCGGGGAAGACACAGATACGCAGTATTTT. Its translation: CASSWPSGEDTDTQYF. The chain employs TRBV5-1 and TRBJ2-3, with TRBD2 identical over 9 bases. V shed 5 bases, J shed 2 bases, and the junction held 9 bases outside the gene matches. The germline gives CDR1 SGHRS, CDR2 YFSETQ. This CDR3 is built from 16 residues.